The clone carrying this T cell receptor beta chain was counted only a few times. Germline values: CDR1 KGHSH, CDR2 LQKENI. The ends were cut back, 5 bases at V and 5 bases at J, with 18 bases in the middle. The CDR3 length is 15 residues. The sample belongs to a study of patients and donors after allogeneic stem cell transplantation. From the RT-PCR reads, TCRdb called clonotypes with MiXCR, one entry per CDR3 protein. The repertoire consists of roughly 250,000 distinct CDR3 sequences, with 13% to 15% occurring once and the leading ten covering more than 9%. This sequence originates from a human donor who was either an allogeneic HSCT recipient or a stem cell or donor lymphocyte infusion donor (not recorded which). It is not recorded whose cells these are; they may come from a transplant donor. The J gene is TRBJ1-1, the V gene TRBV18; D gene unclear. Sequencing was performed on blood, either unsorted or a sorted T cell fraction (not recorded which). The CDR3 nucleotides are TGTGCCAGCTCAAGCCCCGGGCCTCTCCGGACTGAAGCTTTCTTT. Protein product: CASSSPGPLRTEAFF. The full variable domain, with the rest looked up from reference TRBV18 and TRBJ1-1, is NAGVMQNPRHLVRRRGQEARLRCSPMKGHSHVYWYRQLPEEGLKFMVYLQKENIIDESGMPKERFSAEFPKEGPSILRIQQVVRGDSAAYFCASSSPGPLRTEAFFGQGTRLTVV.